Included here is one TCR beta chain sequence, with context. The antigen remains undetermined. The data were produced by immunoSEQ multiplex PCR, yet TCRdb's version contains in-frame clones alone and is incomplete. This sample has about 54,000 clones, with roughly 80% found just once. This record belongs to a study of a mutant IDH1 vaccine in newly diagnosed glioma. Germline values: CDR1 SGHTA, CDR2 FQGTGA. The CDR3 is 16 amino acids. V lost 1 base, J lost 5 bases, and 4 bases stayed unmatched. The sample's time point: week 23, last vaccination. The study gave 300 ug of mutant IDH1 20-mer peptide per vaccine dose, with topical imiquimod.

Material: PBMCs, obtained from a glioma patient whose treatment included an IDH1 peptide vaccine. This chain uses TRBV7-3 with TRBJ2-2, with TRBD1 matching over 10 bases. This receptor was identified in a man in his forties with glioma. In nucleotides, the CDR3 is TGTGCCAGCAGCTTAAAACCGGGACAGGGGACCGGGGAGCTGTTTTTT. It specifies CASSLKPGQGTGELFF.